The sequence of this TCR beta chain was determined in a study of blood T cell repertoires in COVID-19 (dated by TCRdb to the early 2020s). Regarding the study in general: Samples covering the acute and convalescent phases of COVID-19 were provided by collaborators in the United States, Italy and Spain. A de-identified subject ID, COVID-19 status, age in years and sex were almost always included in the sample metadata. The samples were drawn from two sources: the first 160 participants of the ongoing ImmuneRACE study, and 1,254 subjects contributed by 6 global collaborators. Subjects who had been exposed to COVID-19, were actively infected with it, or had recovered from it provided the deeply sampled blood TCRbeta repertoires that made up the dataset. HLA class I and class II types, where available, came from metadata supplied by the sample provider rather than from assay-based typing. A freely available public database, intended as a resource for researchers studying the immune response to SARS-CoV-2, is where the repertoires were released. The material from the prospective study consisted of cDNA or gDNA derived from T cells, B-cell-depleted T cells, or PBMCs.

This clone was detected only a few times. The target of this receptor is not known. No much larger clonotype is one base removed from it; base qualities were not supplied. Spanning cysteine to phenylalanine, the CDR3 consists of 20 amino acids. CDR3 DNA only is kept here, 60 bases in frame from base 1. The immunoSEQ Assay, a bias-controlled multiplex PCR, was used to amplify TCRbeta CDR3 regions from genomic DNA. From the authors' description of their analysis: The number of nucleated cells in each sample was estimated by amplification of reference gene primers within the assay. Sequence reads were collapsed and filtered to measure the absolute abundance of every unique TCRbeta CDR3 rearrangement. Productive Simpson clonality was computed per sample as the square root of Simpson's diversity index over productive rearrangements. This immuneACCESS table, as held by TCRdb, lists in-frame sequences with V and J called but not all clones. Of the missing ones, under half trace to an unresolved V gene in checked studies; the others have no known cause. For V, J and clone size, that table is used; D and trimming come from the DNA. For this sample there are about 110,000 clones; around three quarters appear just once. About 4.5% of the sample goes to the ten largest clones.

Results the study describes overall, beyond this receptor: The quantity of clinical and demographic metadata differed by source and by participant and was supplied without curation.

Each collaborating institution followed its own protocols to collect whole blood in K2EDTA tubes. For TCRbeta analysis, collaborators shipped samples in one of three forms: frozen whole blood, isolated PBMCs, or DNA extracted from either of those sample types. This clonotype was obtained from a human donor in a cohort sampled during active or convalescent COVID-19. The chain couples TRBV7-5 to TRBJ1-6; the table's D call TRBD1 went unverified against the DNA. TRBV7-5 is recorded as a pseudogene. The specimen sequenced was peripheral blood. Here is the DNA: TGTGCCAGAAGCTTAGTTCGGGACAGGGGCCTATGCTCCTATAATTCACCCCTCCACTTT. Protein translation: CARSLVRDRGLCSYNSPLHF.